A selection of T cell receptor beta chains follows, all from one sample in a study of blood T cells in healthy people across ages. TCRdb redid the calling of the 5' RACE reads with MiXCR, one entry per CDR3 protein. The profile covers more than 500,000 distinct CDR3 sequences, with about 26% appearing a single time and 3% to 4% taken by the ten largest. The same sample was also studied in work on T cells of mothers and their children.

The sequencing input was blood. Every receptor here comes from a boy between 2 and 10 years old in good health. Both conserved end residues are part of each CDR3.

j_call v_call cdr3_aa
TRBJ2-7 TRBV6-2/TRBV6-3 CASSYSVLEIFYEQYF
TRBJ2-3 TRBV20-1 CSAKVTESTDTQYF
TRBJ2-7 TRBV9 CASSVGQGFSVEQYF
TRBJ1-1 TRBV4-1 CATGGTGRTEAFF
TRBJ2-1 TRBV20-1 CSAIATRGGDNEQFF
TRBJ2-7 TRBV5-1 CASRTSGDYEQYF
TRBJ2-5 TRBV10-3 CAISAGTRQETQYF
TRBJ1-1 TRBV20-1 CSARQGMRTEAFF
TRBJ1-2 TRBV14 CASSPQGQGYTF
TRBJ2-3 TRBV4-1 CASSQQLTSPDTQYF
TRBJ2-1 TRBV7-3 CASSQSLGGSYNEQFF
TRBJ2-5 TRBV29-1 CSVEPGAGTQYF
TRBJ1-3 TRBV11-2 CASSFSDSDSGNTIYF
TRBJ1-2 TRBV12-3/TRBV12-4 CASRPTGVRYTF
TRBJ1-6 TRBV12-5 CASGLLNTNNSPLHF
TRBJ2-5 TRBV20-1 CSARKEGRETQYF
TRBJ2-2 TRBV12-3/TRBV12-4 CASSSGQRSNTGELFF
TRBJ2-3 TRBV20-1 CSALVPLAGSSPDTQYF
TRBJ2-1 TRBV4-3 CASSQEGPPPPYNEQFF
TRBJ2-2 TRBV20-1 CSARGGSGTGELFF
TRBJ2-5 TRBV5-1 CASSLGGRGMSEPFF
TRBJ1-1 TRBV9 CASSTGTVNTEAFF
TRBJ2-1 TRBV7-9 CASREAPYNEQFF
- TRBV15 CATSSGGRYLYHEQYF
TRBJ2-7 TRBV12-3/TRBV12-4 CASRKTGGDEQYF
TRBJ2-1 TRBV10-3 CAIRGSTGFTSGGDEQFF
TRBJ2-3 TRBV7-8 CASSPPTGDTQYF
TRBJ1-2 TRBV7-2 CASSFTGTGVGYTF
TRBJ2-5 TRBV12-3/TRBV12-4 CASSLRPGQETQYF
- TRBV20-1 CSADPGLAGVEQYF
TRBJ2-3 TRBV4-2 CASSQGTSGGARATQYF
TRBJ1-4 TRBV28 CASTQSTRRGGKLFF
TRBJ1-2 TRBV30 CAWTENTGGGYTF
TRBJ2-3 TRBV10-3 CAISGNGLAGPLFTDTQYF
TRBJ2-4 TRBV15 CATSRDYTEAKNIQYF
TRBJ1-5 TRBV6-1 CASSERVGGNQPQHF
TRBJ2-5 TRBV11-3 CASSARGGETQYF
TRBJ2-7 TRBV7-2 CASSLAGAAQYF
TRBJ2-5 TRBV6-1 CASSGGTPGVAQYF
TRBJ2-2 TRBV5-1 CASSAGSGSGTGELFF
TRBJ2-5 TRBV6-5 CASSYSAAGGETQYF
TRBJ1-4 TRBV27 CASSFGVNEKLFF
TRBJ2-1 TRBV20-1 CSATRASSYNEQFF
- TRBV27 CALRRGRGRDEQYF